This is a list of T cell receptor beta chains from one sample in a study of cytomegalovirus exposure and HLA in healthy donors. Only in-frame clones appear in the TCRdb table, and some are missing; sequencing was by immunoSEQ multiplex PCR. Counted here are about 120,000 clones, around 75% occurring once; the ten biggest clones make up 9% to 9.5%. Sequencing was performed on PBMCs. The source of these receptors is a woman aged 45-65 years in good health and CMV-seropositive. Both conserved end residues are part of each CDR3. D genes are given only for firm matches. For some rows the clone size is stated as once, few or many, or as a class when expanded; others skip it.

V gene: TRBV10-3
clone size: NA
J gene: TRBJ1-1
D gene: NA
CDR3 protein: CAISERGMNTEAFF
CDR3 DNA: TGTGCCATCAGTGAGAGGGGCATGAACACTGAAGCTTTCTTT

V gene: TRBV11-2
clone size: NA
J gene: TRBJ2-3
D gene: TRBD2
CDR3 protein: CASSPFPLAGGTDTQYF
CDR3 DNA: TGTGCCAGCAGCCCGTTCCCCCTAGCGGGGGGCACAGATACGCAGTATTTT

V gene: TRBV2
clone size: NA
J gene: TRBJ1-5
D gene: TRBD1
CDR3 protein: CASSGTVNSNQPQHF
CDR3 DNA: TGTGCCAGCAGCGGGACAGTAAATAGCAATCAGCCCCAGCATTTT

V gene: TRBV19
clone size: NA
J gene: TRBJ2-3
D gene: TRBD1
CDR3 protein: CASRNTGASTDTQYF
CDR3 DNA: TGTGCCAGTAGAAACACAGGGGCCAGCACAGATACGCAGTATTTT

V gene: TRBV20-1
clone size: few
J gene: TRBJ2-7
D gene: NA
CDR3 protein: CSARARGEQYF
CDR3 DNA: TGCAGTGCTAGAGCTAGAGGAGAGCAGTACTTC

V gene: TRBV9
clone size: NA
J gene: TRBJ1-1
D gene: NA
CDR3 protein: CASSPSGTGTEAFF
CDR3 DNA: TGTGCCAGCAGCCCGTCCGGAACGGGGACTGAAGCTTTCTTT

V gene: TRBV4-3
clone size: NA
J gene: TRBJ2-3
D gene: NA
CDR3 protein: CASSPSSPRTDTQYF
CDR3 DNA: TGCGCCAGCAGCCCGAGTAGCCCTCGCACAGATACGCAGTATTTT

V gene: TRBV4-3
clone size: few
J gene: TRBJ2-7
D gene: NA
CDR3 protein: CASSQDKGPSGEQYF
CDR3 DNA: TGCGCCAGCAGCCAAGACAAGGGGCCCTCCGGCGAGCAGTACTTC

V gene: TRBV29-1
clone size: NA
J gene: TRBJ1-2
D gene: NA
CDR3 protein: CSVEDSGYYGYTF
CDR3 DNA: TGCAGCGTTGAAGATTCCGGGTACTATGGCTACACCTTC

V gene: TRBV5-6
clone size: NA
J gene: TRBJ2-7
D gene: TRBD2
CDR3 protein: CASSLGLALHEQYF
CDR3 DNA: TGTGCCAGCAGCTTGGGACTAGCGCTACACGAGCAGTACTTC

V gene: TRBV5-6
clone size: NA
J gene: TRBJ2-5
D gene: TRBD2
CDR3 protein: CASSSLAGERETQYF
CDR3 DNA: TGTGCCAGCAGCTCCCTAGCGGGAGAGAGAGAGACCCAGTACTTC

V gene: TRBV7-7
clone size: once
J gene: TRBJ2-7
D gene: NA
CDR3 protein: CASSLGPDSSYEQYF
CDR3 DNA: TGTGCTAGCAGCCTCGGGCCAGACAGCTCCTACGAGCAGTACTTC

V gene: TRBV11-1
clone size: NA
J gene: TRBJ2-1
D gene: TRBD2
CDR3 protein: CASSSGTSPYNEQFF
CDR3 DNA: TGTGCCAGCAGCTCCGGGACTAGCCCCTACAATGAGCAGTTCTTC

V gene: TRBV5-1
clone size: NA
J gene: TRBJ2-7
D gene: TRBD1
CDR3 protein: CASSLGTGGEQYF
CDR3 DNA: TGCGCCAGCAGCTTGGGGACAGGGGGCGAGCAGTACTTC

V gene: TRBV6-6
clone size: NA
J gene: TRBJ2-6
D gene: NA
CDR3 protein: CASSYLTSSGANVLTF
CDR3 DNA: TGTGCCAGCAGTTACTTAACTAGCTCTGGGGCCAACGTCCTGACTTTC

V gene: TRBV21-1
clone size: NA
J gene: TRBJ1-6
D gene: NA
CDR3 protein: CASSNPRSDGGEWSPLHF
CDR3 DNA: TGTGCCAGCAGCAACCCTCGGTCTGACGGGGGTGAATGGTCACCCCTCCACTTT

V gene: TRBV7-9
clone size: NA
J gene: TRBJ1-3
D gene: TRBD1
CDR3 protein: CASSPEGQGTNTIYF
CDR3 DNA: TGTGCCAGCAGCCCAGAGGGACAGGGAACGAACACCATATATTTT

V gene: TRBV5-4
clone size: few
J gene: TRBJ2-1
D gene: NA
CDR3 protein: CASSPRLEPHEQFF
CDR3 DNA: TGTGCCAGCAGCCCAAGACTAGAACCCCATGAGCAGTTCTTC

V gene: TRBV1
clone size: NA
J gene: TRBJ1-5
D gene: NA
CDR3 protein: CTSSQELRGPGPQHF
CDR3 DNA: TGCACCAGCAGCCAAGAGCTGCGGGGGCCGGGGCCCCAGCATTTT

V gene: TRBV6-6
clone size: NA
J gene: TRBJ2-7
D gene: NA
CDR3 protein: CASSSSTLYEQYF
CDR3 DNA: TGTGCCAGCAGTTCATCGACTCTTTACGAGCAGTACTTC

V gene: TRBV7-2
clone size: NA
J gene: TRBJ2-2
D gene: TRBD1
CDR3 protein: CASSPGDSYGGTGELFF
CDR3 DNA: TGTGCCAGCAGCCCCGGGGACAGTTACGGCGGCACCGGGGAGCTGTTTTTT

V gene: TRBV19
clone size: NA
J gene: TRBJ2-7
D gene: TRBD2
CDR3 protein: CASSIEASGAYEQYF
CDR3 DNA: TGTGCCAGTAGTATTGAGGCTAGCGGGGCCTACGAGCAGTACTTC

V gene: TRBV5-8
clone size: NA
J gene: TRBJ1-5
D gene: NA
CDR3 protein: CASSLSPHNSNQPQHF
CDR3 DNA: TGTGCCAGCAGCTTATCGCCACATAATAGCAATCAGCCCCAGCATTTT

V gene: TRBV19
clone size: NA
J gene: TRBJ2-7
D gene: TRBD1
CDR3 protein: CASSPGQGRFYEQYF
CDR3 DNA: TGTGCCAGTAGTCCTGGACAGGGCAGGTTCTACGAGCAGTACTTC

V gene: TRBV7-8
clone size: NA
J gene: TRBJ2-7
D gene: NA
CDR3 protein: CASSLASVDYEQYF
CDR3 DNA: TGTGCCAGCAGCTTAGCGTCCGTAGACTACGAGCAGTACTTC

V gene: TRBV5-1
clone size: NA
J gene: TRBJ2-5
D gene: TRBD2
CDR3 protein: CASSPQPRTSGSLLETQYF
CDR3 DNA: TGCGCCAGCAGCCCCCAGCCGAGGACTAGCGGGAGTCTATTGGAGACCCAGTACTTC

V gene: TRBV18
clone size: NA
J gene: TRBJ1-1
D gene: NA
CDR3 protein: CASSPAASATEAFF
CDR3 DNA: TGTGCCAGCTCACCAGCGGCCAGCGCCACTGAAGCTTTCTTT

V gene: TRBV19
clone size: NA
J gene: TRBJ2-2
D gene: NA
CDR3 protein: CASSIGQVNGELFF
CDR3 DNA: TGTGCCAGTAGTATTGGGCAGGTGAACGGGGAGCTGTTTTTT

V gene: TRBV9
clone size: NA
J gene: TRBJ2-5
D gene: TRBD2
CDR3 protein: CASSAGGAGGETQYF
CDR3 DNA: TGTGCCAGCAGCGCGGGCGGAGCGGGAGGGGAGACCCAGTACTTC

V gene: TRBV30
clone size: NA
J gene: TRBJ1-5
D gene: NA
CDR3 protein: CAWSVYFSAGDGNQPQHF
CDR3 DNA: TGTGCCTGGAGTGTGTATTTTTCCGCGGGGGATGGCAATCAGCCCCAGCATTTT

V gene: TRBV29-1
clone size: NA
J gene: TRBJ1-1
D gene: NA
CDR3 protein: CSVGQVPYEAFF
CDR3 DNA: TGCAGCGTTGGACAGGTACCATATGAAGCTTTCTTT

V gene: TRBV5-1
clone size: few
J gene: TRBJ1-4
D gene: NA
CDR3 protein: CASSSTATNEKLFF
CDR3 DNA: TGCGCCAGCAGTTCGACTGCAACTAATGAAAAACTGTTTTTT

V gene: TRBV7-9
clone size: NA
J gene: TRBJ2-2
D gene: TRBD1
CDR3 protein: CASSPRDRPTGELFF
CDR3 DNA: TGTGCCAGCAGCCCCCGGGACAGACCCACCGGGGAGCTGTTTTTT

V gene: TRBV4-3
clone size: NA
J gene: TRBJ2-2
D gene: NA
CDR3 protein: CASSPVESTGELFF
CDR3 DNA: TGCGCCAGCAGCCCCGTAGAGTCCACCGGGGAGCTGTTTTTT

V gene: TRBV5-1
clone size: NA
J gene: TRBJ2-5
D gene: NA
CDR3 protein: CASSTPGSETQYF
CDR3 DNA: TGCGCCAGCAGCACGCCAGGCTCTGAGACCCAGTACTTC

V gene: TRBV5-1
clone size: NA
J gene: TRBJ2-2
D gene: NA
CDR3 protein: CASSLVGQRANTGELFF
CDR3 DNA: TGCGCCAGCAGCTTGGTAGGACAGAGAGCGAACACCGGGGAGCTGTTTTTT

V gene: TRBV5-4
clone size: NA
J gene: TRBJ1-3
D gene: TRBD1
CDR3 protein: CASSHGTGANSGNTIYF
CDR3 DNA: TGTGCCAGCAGCCACGGGACAGGGGCCAACTCTGGAAACACCATATATTTT

V gene: TRBV9
clone size: NA
J gene: TRBJ1-5
D gene: NA
CDR3 protein: CASSVGGYQPQHF
CDR3 DNA: TGTGCCAGCAGCGTAGGCGGGTATCAGCCCCAGCATTTT

V gene: TRBV5-4
clone size: NA
J gene: TRBJ2-2
D gene: TRBD1
CDR3 protein: CASNNRDRVDTGELFF
CDR3 DNA: TGTGCCAGCAACAACCGGGACAGGGTGGACACCGGGGAGCTGTTTTTT

V gene: TRBV27
clone size: NA
J gene: TRBJ2-3
D gene: TRBD2
CDR3 protein: CASRPSGGTDTQYF
CDR3 DNA: TGTGCCAGCAGGCCTAGCGGGGGCACAGATACGCAGTATTTT

V gene: TRBV6-6
clone size: NA
J gene: TRBJ2-7
D gene: TRBD1
CDR3 protein: CASSKPGQGAYEQYF
CDR3 DNA: TGTGCCAGCAGTAAACCGGGACAGGGGGCCTACGAGCAGTACTTC

V gene: TRBV15
clone size: few
J gene: TRBJ2-7
D gene: TRBD1
CDR3 protein: CATSRTGDSYEQYF
CDR3 DNA: TGTGCCACCAGCAGAACAGGGGACTCCTACGAGCAGTACTTC

V gene: TRBV5-4
clone size: NA
J gene: TRBJ1-2
D gene: NA
CDR3 protein: CASSFRSGDQDGYTF
CDR3 DNA: TGTGCCAGCAGCTTCCGCTCAGGGGATCAGGATGGCTACACCTTC

V gene: TRBV7-2
clone size: NA
J gene: TRBJ2-5
D gene: NA
CDR3 protein: CASSFYGDQETQYF
CDR3 DNA: TGTGCCAGCAGCTTTTACGGGGACCAAGAGACCCAGTACTTC

V gene: TRBV5-1
clone size: once
J gene: TRBJ1-2
D gene: NA
CDR3 protein: CASRPTGSLNYGYTF
CDR3 DNA: TGCGCCAGCAGACCGACAGGATCTCTCAACTATGGCTACACCTTC

V gene: TRBV6-6
clone size: NA
J gene: TRBJ2-1
D gene: TRBD2
CDR3 protein: CASSYSIAGGNEQFF
CDR3 DNA: TGTGCCAGCAGTTACTCGATAGCGGGGGGCAATGAGCAGTTCTTC

V gene: TRBV6-5
clone size: NA
J gene: TRBJ1-1
D gene: NA
CDR3 protein: CASSYYRDTEAFF
CDR3 DNA: TGTGCCAGCAGTTACTACAGGGACACTGAAGCTTTCTTT